These 5 T cell receptor beta chains originate from one sample sequenced in a study of control samples from healthy donors and cancer patients. The table came from immunoSEQ multiplex PCR; TCRdb's copy has only in-frame clones and leaves some out. The table shows roughly 100,000 clones, with roughly 92% occurring only once. Material: blood. The receptors come from a human donor in good health. The donor label of this sample is uncertain.

The chain recombines TRBV5-8 with TRBJ1-4, with D possibly matching TRBD1 (5 bases). The length of the CDR3 is 12 residues. V was clipped by 3 bases and J by 14 bases, with 14 bases between them. The germline CDR1 and CDR2 sequences are SGHTS and YDEGEE. The CDR3 bases are TGTGCCAGCAGCTGGGGACCAGGGTTTCTGTTTTTT. Its protein product is CASSWGPGFLFF. Using reference TRBV5-8 and TRBJ1-4 for the parts outside the CDR3, the full variable domain is EAGVTQSPTHLIKTRGQQATLRCSPISGHTSVYWYQQALGLGLQFLLWYDEGEERNRGNFPPRFSGRQFPNYSSELNVNALELEDSALYLCASSWGPGFLFFGSGTQLSVL.

The chain is built from TRBV11-3 and TRBJ1-1; tentative D call: TRBD1 (5 bases). V lost 5 bases and J lost 0, with 10 bases in between. CDR1 and CDR2 (germline): SGHNT, YENEEA. The CDR3 is 14 amino acids. CDR3 sequence reads: CASSPGPLNTEAFF. The CDR3, as DNA: TGTGCCAGCAGCCCGGGACCGTTGAACACTGAAGCTTTCTTT.

The rearrangement links TRBV7-2 to TRBJ2-7; 8 bases map to TRBD2. With V trimmed by 1 base and J by 3 bases, 5 bases remained unmatched. There are 15 residues in the CDR3. CDR1 SGHTA and CDR2 FQGNSA come from the germline V gene. CDR3 DNA sequence: TGTGCCAGCAGCTTAGTTCGGGGGGGCGGCTACGAGCAGTACTTC. Amino acid sequence: CASSLVRGGGYEQYF.

The chain joins TRBV24-1 to TRBJ2-3; the D call may be TRBD1 or TRBD2 (5 bases each). There are 14 residues in the CDR3. Germline assignment: CDR1 KGHDR and CDR2 SFDVKD. The germline V and J ends were trimmed by 4 bases and 7 bases, with 14 bases remaining between them. The CDR3 DNA reads as TGTGCCACCAGTGACCCGGGACGGAAATATACGCAGTATTTT. It specifies CATSDPGRKYTQYF.

This sequence joins TRBV6-1 and TRBJ1-6, with D tentatively TRBD1 (6 bases). Germline loops: CDR1 MNHNS, CDR2 SASEGT. V was shortened by 3 bases and J by 4 bases, with 10 bases between the two germline ends. The CDR3 contains 15 residues. The DNA of the CDR3 is TGTGCCAGCAGTGACGGGACACATTATAATTCACCCCTCCACTTT. It yields the protein CASSDGTHYNSPLHF.